The 28 T cell receptor beta chains in this list originate from one sample, sequenced in a study of human T cells and chemical hapten exposure. Time point: healthy volunteer bleed at 6 weeks. Unfractionated whole blood yielded the extracted total RNA. TCRdb ran MiXCR on the RACE reads and lists one entry per CDR3 protein. The repertoire holds 70,000 to 95,000 distinct CDR3 sequences, with 8.6% as singletons. The source material was whole blood. The receptor source for this set is a female donor in good health. Some clones in this sample may be carry-over from other donors' samples.

Of note for this clonotype: A much bigger clone sits one base away, suggesting this may be a read error. The gene calls are TRBV12-3 or TRBV12-4 and TRBJ1-5; TRBD1 is a possible D gene (6 bases). The CDR3 is 14 residues long. For the CDR3, the DNA is TGTGCCAGCAGTACACAGGGATCTGGGCAGCCCCAGAATTTT. Encoded protein: CASSTQGSGQPQNF.

The V gene is TRBV7-6, the J gene TRBJ2-7; possible D gene TRBD1, 5 bases. This CDR3 contains 13 residues. Germline V gives CDR1 SGHVS, CDR2 FNYEAQ. V gave up 5 bases and J gave up 3 bases, with 11 bases separating them. The CDR3 sequence is CASSENQGYEQYF. The CDR3 DNA is TGTGCCAGCAGCGAAAACCAGGGCTACGAGCAGTACTTC.

At least ten counts were recorded for this clonotype. This sequence joins TRBV12-3 or TRBV12-4 and TRBJ1-2; no clear D. The CDR3 sequence is 11 residues long. V lost 5 bases and J lost 8, with 9 bases in between. The CDR3 reads CASSEGRGYTF. CDR3 coding DNA: TGTGCCAGCAGTGAAGGGAGGGGCTACACCTTC.

This clonotype was counted many times. The V and J genes are TRBV7-2 and TRBJ2-3; the D is unclear. The V and J ends lost 5 bases and 7 bases respectively, with 10 bases between them. The CDR3 is 12 amino acids. Germline CDR1 and CDR2: SGHTA and FQGNSA. The CDR3 protein is CASSPPRNTQYF. In nucleotides, the CDR3 is TGTGCCAGCAGCCCACCAAGAAATACGCAGTATTTT.

The chain joins TRBV6-2 or TRBV6-3 to TRBJ1-2; tentatively, D is TRBD1 (6 bases). The length of the CDR3 is 14 residues. Per the germline V gene, CDR1 is MNHEY and CDR2 is SVGEGT. V was cut by 8 bases and J by 6 bases, with 19 bases left in between. CDR3 sequence: CASRHGGSLHGYTF. CDR3 nucleotide sequence: TGTGCCAGCCGACACGGGGGCTCTCTTCATGGCTACACCTTC.

The V gene is TRBV6-2 or TRBV6-3, the J gene TRBJ2-7, with no clear D. The germline V gene encodes CDR1 MNHEY and CDR2 SVGEGT. The ends were cut back, 0 bases at V and 3 bases at J, with 9 bases in the middle. The CDR3 sequence is 14 residues long. The CDR3 region is CASSYSNSIYEQYF. CDR3 DNA sequence: TGTGCCAGCAGTTACTCGAATTCTATCTACGAGCAGTACTTC.

This clonotype was recorded many times. CDR3 in amino acids: CASSPGRTDTQYF. CDR3 bases: TGTGCCAGCTCACCCGGGCGCACAGATACGCAGTATTTT. The chain recombines TRBV18 with TRBJ2-3; D ambiguous. CDR1 and CDR2 from the germline V gene are KGHSH and LQKENI. The CDR3 totals 13 residues. The germline V and J ends were trimmed by 3 bases and 1 base, with 5 bases remaining between them.

This chain connects TRBV21-1 to TRBJ1-5; TRBD1 was called by the table and not checked on the DNA. TRBV21-1 has pseudogene status. The CDR3 has 16 residues. For the CDR3, the DNA is TGTGCCAGCAGCAACTTTTGCAGGGGGCCAAATCAGCCCCAGCATTTT. This encodes CASSNFCRGPNQPQHF.

CDR3 coding DNA: TGTGCCAGCAGCCAACGGTTAGGGTTTAACACCGGGGAGCTGTTTTTT. Residues: CASSQRLGFNTGELFF. V gene TRBV3-1 combines with J gene TRBJ2-2; D unresolved. V was cut by 2 bases and J by 2 bases, with 12 bases left in between. CDR1 and CDR2 (germline): LGHDT, YNNKEL (reference sequence). The CDR3 loop spans 16 amino acids.

Ten or more counts support this clonotype. The chain carries TRBV2 and TRBJ1-4; TRBD1 aligns across 8 bases. This CDR3 has 15 residues. CDR1 and CDR2 (germline): SNHLY, FYNNEI. Trimming took 6 bases from V and 2 from J; bases not matched to a gene: 5. This CDR3 is CASRQDRVTNEKLFF. CDR3 bases: TGTGCCAGCAGGCAGGACAGGGTTACTAATGAAAAACTGTTTTTT. Full variable domain (missing parts from reference TRBV2 and TRBJ1-4): EPEVTQTPSHQVTQMGQEVILRCVPISNHLYFYWYRQILGQKVEFLVSFYNNEISEKSEIFDDQFSVERPDGSNFTLKIRSTKLEDSAMYFCASRQDRVTNEKLFFGSGTQLSVL.

There are a few counts of this clonotype. The rearrangement joins TRBV6-1 to TRBJ2-7; no clear D. V was trimmed by 1 base and J by 2 bases, leaving 12 bases between them. Germline V gives CDR1 MNHNS, CDR2 SASEGT. CDR3 length equals 15 residues. CDR3 bases: TGTGCCAGCAGTGAAGTTCACATACCCGCCTACGAGCAGTACTTC. Translating it yields CASSEVHIPAYEQYF.

This clonotype was detected a few times. The chain joins TRBV6-6 to TRBJ2-3; 9 nucleotides align to TRBD1. The CDR3 extends over 17 amino acids. V was clipped by 5 bases and J by 1 base; unmatched bases: 10. Germline values: CDR1 MNHNY, CDR2 SVGAGI (reference sequence). In DNA, the CDR3 is TGTGCCAGCAGTGCAGGACAGGGGCTAGCTGGCACAGATACGCAGTATTTT. It encodes CASSAGQGLAGTDTQYF.

This clonotype occurred a few times. The CDR3 coding sequence is TGTGCCAGTCATCGAAGTTTTAATTATGGCTACACCTTC. Residues: CASHRSFNYGYTF. The J gene is TRBJ1-2, the V gene TRBV6-4; no firm D call. There are 13 residues in the CDR3. V lost 9 bases and J 5 bases, leaving 16 bases between the germline ends. Per the germline V gene, CDR1 is MRHNA and CDR2 is SNTAGT.

In this sample, this clonotype turned up once. The genes are TRBV18 and TRBJ1-3; D gene unclear. This CDR3 has 12 residues. V gave up 2 bases and J gave up 8 bases, with 7 bases separating them. CDR1 and CDR2 (germline): KGHSH, LQKENI. The CDR3 reads CASSPAGDTIYF. CDR3 coding DNA: TGTGCCAGCTCACCAGCGGGTGACACCATATATTTT. The whole variable domain, remainder taken from reference TRBV18 and TRBJ1-3, is NAGVMQNPRHLVRRRGQEARLRCSPMKGHSHVYWYRQLPEEGLKFMVYLQKENIIDESGMPKERFSAEFPKEGPSILRIQQVVRGDSAAYFCASSPAGDTIYFGEGSWLTVV.

The rearrangement uses TRBV5-1 and TRBJ2-3, with TRBD2 identical over 7 bases. Germline V gene lookup returns CDR1 SGHRS and CDR2 YFSETQ. The V and J ends lost 4 bases and 6 bases, in that order; junction bases with no gene match: 11. The CDR3 totals 15 residues. The CDR3 sequence is CASSPSGLPGDTQYF. CDR3 DNA sequence: TGCGCCAGCAGCCCTAGCGGACTTCCAGGGGATACGCAGTATTTT. The full variable domain, completed using reference TRBV5-1 and TRBJ2-3, is KAGVTQTPRYLIKTRGQQVTLSCSPISGHRSVSWYQQTPGQGLQFLFEYFSETQRNKGNFPGRFSGRQFSNSRSEMNVSTLELGDSALYLCASSPSGLPGDTQYFGPGTRLTVL.

The chain combines TRBV6-4 with TRBJ2-2; D possibly corresponds to TRBD2 (7 bases). V gave up 3 bases and J gave up 4 bases, with 12 bases separating them. The CDR3 is 15 residues long. The germline gives CDR1 MRHNA, CDR2 SNTAGT. In DNA, the CDR3 is TGTGCCAGCAGTGAAGAGGGGGAGGGCACCGGGGAGCTGTTTTTT. Translated: CASSEEGEGTGELFF.

This clonotype has more than one count but fewer than ten. The chain has TRBV18 and TRBJ1-1; D not resolved. This CDR3 has 13 amino acids. Germline CDR1 KGHSH, CDR2 LQKENI. The V end lost 0 bases, the J end lost 7 bases, and 9 bases lay between the germline ends. The CDR3 bases are TGTGCCAGCTCACCACCTGGACTAAATGAAGCTTTCTTT. Translating it yields CASSPPGLNEAFF.

Comment on this clonotype: A single base separates this from a much larger clone, so it may be a read error. The chain couples TRBV7-2 to TRBJ2-3; 7 bases map to TRBD2. The germline V gene has CDR1 SGHTA and CDR2 FQGNSA. The CDR3 covers 14 residues. The CDR3 nucleotides read TGTGCCAGCAGCTTACGGGACTACACAGATACGCAGAATTTT. The encoded protein is CASSLRDYTDTQNF. The full variable domain, its missing parts supplied by reference TRBV7-2 and TRBJ2-3, is GAGVSQSPSNKVTEKGKDVELRCDPISGHTALYWYRQSLGQGLEFLIYFQGNSAPDKSGLPSDRFSAERTGGSVSTLTIQRTQQEDSAVYLCASSLRDYTDTQNFGPGTRLTVL.

The chain joins TRBV12-3 or TRBV12-4 to TRBJ1-3, with 8 bases aligning to TRBD1. The CDR3 runs to 14 residues. Unmatched junction bases numbered 5, after V lost 5 bases and J lost 5 bases. For the CDR3, the DNA is TGTGCCAGCAGTATAACAGGGGGGCGAAACACCATATATTTT. It specifies CASSITGGRNTIYF.

Many counts were recorded for this clonotype. The rearrangement uses TRBV5-1 and TRBJ2-7; D is unresolved. Trimming left V 1 base short and J 3 bases short, with 8 bases between. Germline values: CDR1 SGHRS, CDR2 YFSETQ. CDR3 length equals 13 residues. CDR3 amino acids: CASSLRRSYEQYF. CDR3 coding DNA: TGCGCCAGCAGCTTGAGACGCAGCTACGAGCAGTACTTC.

This clonotype was counted many times. The gene calls are TRBV5-1 and TRBJ2-3, with D possibly called TRBD1 or TRBD2 (6 bases each). Germline V gene sequence: CDR1 SGHRS, CDR2 YFSETQ. V was shortened by 1 base and J by 0 bases, with 9 bases between the two germline ends. This CDR3 is built from 15 residues. The CDR3: CASSLTGTSTDTQYF. The CDR3 DNA follows: TGCGCCAGCAGCTTGACAGGGACTAGCACAGATACGCAGTATTTT.

This clonotype was seen only a few times. V is TRBV6-6 and J is TRBJ2-3; 13 nucleotides match TRBD2. V gave up 2 bases and J gave up 2 bases; unmatched junction bases: 10. The CDR3 has 19 amino acids. CDR1 and CDR2 (germline): MNHNY, SVGAGI (reference sequence). The CDR3 nucleotides are TGTGCCAGCAGTTACCCGACTCAGACTAGCGGGGGGACCACAGATACGCAGTATTTT. Protein product: CASSYPTQTSGGTTDTQYF.

In this sample, this clonotype turned up many times. This chain links TRBV20-1 with TRBJ1-1; TRBD1 is a possible D gene (6 bases). This CDR3 is built from 13 residues. The germline V gene encodes CDR1 DFQATT and CDR2 SNEGSKA (reference sequence). The V end was cut by 2 bases, the J end by 4 bases, with 11 bases between. The CDR3 spells CSARYLGGTEAFF. The CDR3 region has the DNA TGCAGTGCTAGATACCTAGGGGGCACTGAAGCTTTCTTT.

This clonotype has a count of ten or more. The J gene is TRBJ1-5, the V gene TRBV12-3 or TRBV12-4; 8 bases map to TRBD1. V lost 4 bases and J lost 9; bases outside the gene matches: 20. CDR3 length: 18 residues. In nucleotides, the CDR3 is TGTGCCAGCAGTTCCCTCCACAGGGGGGTCGACAGGGAGCGGCCCCAGCATTTT. Encoded protein: CASSSLHRGVDRERPQHF.

This clonotype was observed at least ten times. The chain links TRBV10-3 to TRBJ2-1; D is uncertain. The CDR3 is made up of 12 amino acids. V lost 0 bases to trimming and J lost 13 bases, with 10 bases between them. The germline V gene has CDR1 ENHRY and CDR2 SYGVKD. CDR3 in amino acids: CAISESPVPQFF. The CDR3 bases are TGTGCCATCAGTGAGTCCCCAGTCCCCCAGTTCTTC.

This clonotype was observed at least ten times. The genes are TRBV11-2 and TRBJ2-3; 8 bases are shared with TRBD1. CDR3 length equals 18 residues. CDR1 is SGHAT and CDR2 is FQNNGV in the germline V gene. The ends lost 5 bases at V and 0 bases at J; junction bases unmatched: 13. The CDR3 DNA follows: TGTGCCAGCAGCGGCAGGGGGCGAGAAGGTTCTAGCACAGATACGCAGTATTTT. This gives the protein CASSGRGREGSSTDTQYF. Full variable domain (remainder filled in from reference TRBV11-2 and TRBJ2-3): EAGVAQSPRYKIIEKRQSVAFWCNPISGHATLYWYQQILGQGPKLLIQFQNNGVVDDSQLPKDRFSAERLKGVDSTLKIQPAKLEDSAVYLCASSGRGREGSSTDTQYFGPGTRLTVL.

This clonotype counts as medium-sized. The V gene is TRBV27, the J gene TRBJ2-5; D ambiguous. CDR3 length: 14 amino acids. Trimming removed 2 bases from V and 1 base from J, with 8 bases in between. The germline gives CDR1 MNHEY, CDR2 SMNVEV (reference sequence). The CDR3 protein is CASSLLPPQETQYF. CDR3 bases: TGTGCCAGCAGTTTACTCCCCCCCCAAGAGACCCAGTACTTC.

This clonotype counts as medium-sized. V gene TRBV20-1 combines with J gene TRBJ2-6; 11 bases align to TRBD1. The junction had 6 bases not matched to a gene; V was cut back by 6 bases and J by 2 bases. Germline CDR1 is DFQATT and CDR2 is SNEGSKA (reference sequence). The CDR3 is made up of 16 amino acids. DNA of the CDR3: TGCAGTGCCCCGCCGGACAGGGGGCCTGGGGCCAACGTCCTGACTTTC. It translates to CSAPPDRGPGANVLTF.